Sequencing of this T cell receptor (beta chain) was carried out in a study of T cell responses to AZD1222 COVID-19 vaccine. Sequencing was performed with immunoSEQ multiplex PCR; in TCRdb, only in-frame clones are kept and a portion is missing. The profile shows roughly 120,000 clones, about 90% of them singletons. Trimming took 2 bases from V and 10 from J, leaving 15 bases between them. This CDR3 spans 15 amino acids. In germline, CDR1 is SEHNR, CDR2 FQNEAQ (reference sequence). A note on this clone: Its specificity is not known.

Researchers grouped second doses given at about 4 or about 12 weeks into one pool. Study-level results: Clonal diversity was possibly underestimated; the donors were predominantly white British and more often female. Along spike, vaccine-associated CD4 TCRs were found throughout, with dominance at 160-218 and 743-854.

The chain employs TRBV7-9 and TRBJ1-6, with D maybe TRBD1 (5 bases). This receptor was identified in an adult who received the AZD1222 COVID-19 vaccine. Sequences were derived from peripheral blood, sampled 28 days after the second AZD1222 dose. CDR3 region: CASSLTSGFVSPLHF. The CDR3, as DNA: TGTGCCAGCAGCTTAACGTCAGGGTTCGTGTCACCCCTCCACTTT.